This T cell receptor beta chain is drawn from a study of cytomegalovirus exposure and HLA in healthy donors. Germline CDR1 reads MGHDK; CDR2 reads SYGVNS. Trimming removed 8 bases at V and 2 bases at J, with 20 bases between. This CDR3 has 16 amino acids. TCRdb's table, derived via immunoSEQ multiplex PCR, lists solely in-frame clones and lacks some. The repertoire has roughly 60,000 clones, around nine tenths of them found once; the top ten carry around 2%. Sequencing input: PBMCs. The TCR comes from a woman under 40 in good health and CMV-seronegative. The chain couples TRBV25-1 to TRBJ2-3; D remains ambiguous. The CDR3 reads CASSQAWAQPTDTQYF. CDR3 coding DNA: TGTGCCAGCTCCCAGGCCTGGGCACAACCCACAGATACGCAGTATTTT.